A selection of T cell receptor beta chains follows, all from one sample in a study of breast tumors, draining lymph nodes, adjacent tissues. TCRdb reanalysed the multiplex PCR reads using MiXCR and keeps one entry per CDR3 protein. The sample contains approximately 210,000 distinct CDR3 sequences, less than 40% of which appear only once. What was sequenced was axillary lymph node tissue. All receptors derive from a female donor with breast cancer. Some clones in this sample may be carry-over from other donors' samples. CDR3s include the opening cysteine and the closing phenylalanine or tryptophan. A D gene is named only where the DNA matches it firmly. Some rows have no size entry. The others give once, few or many, or a class for an expanded clone.

>TRBV2|TRBJ1-5|TRBD1|-
TGTGCCAGCAGTGAACGGGACAGGGGGCGCGGGAAGGCTCAGCCCCAGCATTTT
CASSERDRGRGKAQPQHF
>TRBV7-3|TRBJ1-4|TRBD1|-
TGTGCCAGCAGCTTAGTTACTAGCGGGACAGGGCCAGAAGTGGGTGAAAAACTGTTTTTT
CASSLVTSGTGPEVGEKLFF
>TRBV4-2|TRBJ2-1|-|many
TGTGCCAGCAGCCAAGATTGGGACGCTAGCTCCTACAATGAGCAGTTCTTC
CASSQDWDASSYNEQFF
>TRBV12-3/TRBV12-4|TRBJ2-3|TRBD2|once
TGTGCCAGCACCCTGGAGCGGGGGGGCCGGTCAGATACGCAGTATTTT
CASTLERGGRSDTQYF
>TRBV9|TRBJ1-6|-|many
TGTGCCAGCAGCCTCCTCGCACAGGGAGGTTCACCCCTCCACTTT
CASSLLAQGGSPLHF
>TRBV29-1|TRBJ1-2|-|many
TGCAGCGCCGGACGTTCGTGGCAAAGGGAAGGCTACACCTTC
CSAGRSWQREGYTF
>TRBV25-1|TRBJ1-2|TRBD1|many
TGTGCCAGCAGCGCGACAGGGGCCTATGGCTACACCTTC
CASSATGAYGYTF
>TRBV19|TRBJ2-1|-|-
TGTGCCAGCCGGGATCCCCCCTACAATGAGCAGTTCTTC
CASRDPPYNEQFF
>TRBV19|TRBJ2-6|-|many
TGTGCCAGTAGTATTACTGGGTCTGGGGCCAACGTCCTGACTTTC
CASSITGSGANVLTF
>TRBV7-6|TRBJ2-1|TRBD1|few
TGTGCCAGCAGCAGCCGTAGAGGACAGGGGGACACAGATACGCAGTTCTTC
CASSSRRGQGDTDTQFF
>TRBV2|TRBJ1-6|-|many
TGTGCCAGCAGTGACCGCAGTCAGGGCAGCACCTATAATTCACCCCTCCACTTT
CASSDRSQGSTYNSPLHF
>TRBV15|TRBJ1-6|-|-
TGTGCCACCAGCAGAGATCTGGGATTCTCACCCCTCCACTTT
CATSRDLGFSPLHF
>TRBV6-1|TRBJ2-2|-|many
TGTGCCAGCAGTGAAGCGGGCCGGGAGCTGTTTTTT
CASSEAGRELFF
>TRBV29-1|TRBJ2-7|TRBD1|many
TGCAGCGTTCAACGGGACAGGTCTACCTACGAGCAGTACTTC
CSVQRDRSTYEQYF
>TRBV12-3/TRBV12-4|TRBJ1-6|TRBD1|many
TGTGCCAGCAGTTACAGGACAGGGGGGCGTGAGAATTCACCCCTCCACTTT
CASSYRTGGRENSPLHF
>TRBV28|TRBJ2-1|TRBD2|few
TGTGCCACAGGACTAGCGGGGGCCATCAATGAGCAGTTCTTC
CATGLAGAINEQFF